The 11 T cell receptor beta chains given below trace back to one sample, sequenced in a study of long-term antiretroviral therapy in people with HIV. This was the immunoSEQ v3.0 assay at survey level. Clones were sequenced by immunoSEQ multiplex PCR, and TCRdb holds only the in-frame ones, with some missing. Of some 29,000 clones listed, 85% to 90% are singletons. The sequenced sample was unsorted PBMCs, obtained 3.2 years before starting antiretroviral therapy. The receptors stem from a man in his fifties or sixties with HIV.

The chain has TRBV9 and TRBJ2-2; D might be TRBD1 (5 bases). The CDR3 is made up of 14 amino acids. Germline assignment: CDR1 SGDLS and CDR2 YYNGEE. Trimming removed 0 bases at V and 4 bases at J, with 7 bases between. The CDR3 DNA follows: TGTGCCAGCAGCGTAGCAGGGTTCACCGGGGAGCTGTTTTTT. Translation gives CASSVAGFTGELFF. Filled out from reference TRBV9 and TRBJ2-2, the complete variable domain reads DSGVTQTPKHLITATGQRVTLRCSPRSGDLSVYWYQQSLDQGLQFLIQYYNGEERAKGNILERFSAQQFPDLHSELNLSSLELGDSALYFCASSVAGFTGELFFGEGSRLTVL.

This chain connects TRBV5-6 to TRBJ2-7; 14 positions match TRBD2. The V segment lost 4 bases and the J segment 4 bases; nucleotides outside the gene matches: 4. This CDR3 is 15 amino acids long. Looked up from germline, CDR1 is SGHDT and CDR2 is YYEEEE. CDR3 sequence: CASSPRTSGGYEQYF. The CDR3 nucleotides read TGTGCCAGCAGCCCGCGGACTAGCGGGGGGTACGAGCAGTACTTC.

This clone is deemed medium-sized. The chain combines TRBV7-3 with TRBJ2-3, with 7 bases that match TRBD2. V shed 6 bases, J shed 7 bases, and the junction held 16 bases outside the gene matches. Germline assignment: CDR1 SGHTA and CDR2 FQGTGA. CDR3 length: 16 amino acids. The CDR3, as DNA: TGTGCCAGCAGTTCCGGTCCTGGCGGGGGACTCAATACGCAGTATTTT. This encodes CASSSGPGGGLNTQYF.

The gene calls are TRBV27 and TRBJ2-2, with D possibly being TRBD2 (5 bases). The CDR3 contains 15 residues. Germline V lookup: CDR1 MNHEY, CDR2 SMNVEV (reference sequence). V lost 2 bases and J 8 bases, leaving 15 bases between the germline ends. CDR3 region: CASSLTPGIIGELFF. The CDR3 region has the DNA TGTGCCAGCAGTTTAACACCGGGAATAATAGGGGAGCTGTTTTTT.

This clone was observed a single time. The V call is TRBV2, the J call TRBJ1-3; D ambiguous. V lost 6 bases and J 4 bases, leaving 10 bases between the germline ends. This CDR3 has 13 residues. Looked up from germline, CDR1 is SNHLY and CDR2 is FYNNEI. The CDR3 DNA follows: TGTGCCAGCAGAGTCGGAGGCGGAAACACCATATATTTT. Its translation: CASRVGGGNTIYF.

This clone was detected only once. This chain uses TRBV4-1 with TRBJ2-7, with TRBD2 identical over 10 bases. V trimming: 4 bases; J trimming: 4 bases; junction bases outside the gene matches: 7. CDR3 length equals 15 residues. Germline loops: CDR1 MGHRA, CDR2 YSYEKL. The CDR3 loop reads CASSPRGLAQYEQYF. The CDR3 bases are TGCGCCAGCAGCCCTCGGGGACTAGCGCAATACGAGCAGTACTTC.

This chain links TRBV7-2 with TRBJ1-2; 7 nucleotides match TRBD1. The J segment lost 8 bases and the V segment lost 1 base, leaving 7 bases of the junction unmatched. Germline V gene sequence: CDR1 SGHTA, CDR2 FQGNSA. The CDR3 extends over 14 amino acids. The CDR3 sequence is CASSLGGGFRGYTF. The CDR3 bases are TGTGCCAGCAGCTTAGGAGGGGGCTTTCGGGGCTACACCTTC.

The J gene is TRBJ2-7, the V gene TRBV7-3; 9 positions match TRBD1. Germline V gives CDR1 SGHTA, CDR2 FQGTGA. V dropped 5 bases and J dropped 3; count of bases not matched to a gene: 5. This CDR3 spans 14 amino acids. CDR3 DNA sequence: TGTGCCAGCAGCCTCTTGGGACAGGGCTACGAGCAGTACTTC. Residues: CASSLLGQGYEQYF.

V gene TRBV21-1 combines with J gene TRBJ1-2. TRBV21-1 is annotated as a pseudogene. The CDR3 runs to 17 residues. CDR3 loop: CASSKAPNPGTHYGYTF. CDR3 DNA sequence: TGTGCCAGCAGCAAAGCCCCCAATCCTGGGACTCACTATGGCTACACCTTC.

V is TRBV18 and J is TRBJ1-1; tentatively, D is TRBD1 (5 bases). The CDR3 consists of 14 residues. Germline lookup yields CDR1 KGHSH and CDR2 LQKENI. Trimming cost V 0 bases and J 4 bases, with 9 bases left between them. CDR3 in DNA: TGTGCCAGCTCACCACCGGGGGGTTCCACTGAAGCTTTCTTT. This codes for CASSPPGGSTEAFF.

By share, this clone counts as medium-sized. This chain joins TRBV5-6 and TRBJ2-7; D may correspond to TRBD1 or TRBD2 (5 bases each). Germline V CDR1 and CDR2: SGHDT, YYEEEE. The CDR3 sequence is 13 residues long. V was pared by 2 bases and J by 2 bases, with 8 bases between. CDR3 sequence: CASSLGTPYEQYF. As DNA, the CDR3 is TGTGCCAGCAGCTTAGGGACCCCCTACGAGCAGTACTTC.